The 14 T cell receptor beta chains listed next were all sequenced from one sample in a study of blood T cells in healthy people across ages. PCR was performed a second time for about 6 to 12 cycles using a sample-barcoded 5' primer and a J-beta primer mix. TCRdb called the 5' RACE reads again in MiXCR, with one record for every CDR3 protein. The top ten hold less than 9% of the sample, which has 450,000 to 650,000 distinct CDR3 sequences, less than 25% seen once. In addition, the sample was reused for a study of T cells of mothers and their children.

The sequenced material came from blood. The receptors derive from a boy younger than 18 in good health.

This clonotype was seen a handful of times. The CDR3 nucleotides are TGTGCCAGCAGAGTCCCGGGACGGTACTCCTACGAGCAGTACTTC. Residues: CASRVPGRYSYEQYF. The rearrangement joins TRBV11-3 to TRBJ2-7, with D tentatively TRBD1 or TRBD2 (5 bases each). Trimming pared 6 bases from V and 0 bases from J, leaving 15 bases between. Per the germline V gene, CDR1 is SGHNT and CDR2 is YENEEA. This CDR3 comprises 15 residues.

The chain recombines TRBV20-1 with TRBJ1-5; D is undetermined. Trimming cost V 5 bases and J 0 bases, with 11 bases left between them. This CDR3 spans 14 amino acids. Germline V lookup: CDR1 DFQATT, CDR2 SNEGSKA (reference sequence). The CDR3 DNA reads as TGCAGTGCTCCCTTTACCTATAGCAATCAGCCCCAGCATTTT. It encodes CSAPFTYSNQPQHF.

The CDR3 region is CASSQEGTANYGYTF. CDR3 DNA sequence: TGCGCCAGCAGCCAAGAAGGGACAGCTAACTATGGCTACACCTTC. The chain is built from TRBV4-3 and TRBJ1-2; 7 bases agree with TRBD1. After removal of 0 bases from V and 0 bases from J, the junction contained 1 base not matched to a gene. CDR3 length equals 15 residues. Germline V gene sequence: CDR1 LGHNA, CDR2 YSLEER.

The chain uses TRBV24-1 and TRBJ2-2; D call uncertain. The length of the CDR3 is 13 residues. The germline V gene encodes CDR1 KGHDR and CDR2 SFDVKD. Trimming removed 11 bases at V and 0 bases at J, with 9 bases between. The CDR3 DNA is TGTGCCATAGAGCCGGCGAACACCGGGGAGCTGTTTTTT. Amino acid sequence: CAIEPANTGELFF.

The table lists this clonotype with a count of one. The rearrangement joins TRBV24-1 to TRBJ2-3; 12 bases agree with TRBD1. From germline, CDR1 is KGHDR and CDR2 SFDVKD. CDR3 length: 16 amino acids. Trimming at V came to 3 bases and at J to 4 bases, leaving 4 bases not matched to a gene. The CDR3 sequence: CATSDRGQGASDTQYF. CDR3 DNA: TGTGCCACCAGTGATCGGGGACAGGGGGCATCAGATACGCAGTATTTT.

The rearrangement uses TRBV7-2 and TRBJ2-2, with D possibly called TRBD1 or TRBD2 (5 bases each). Germline lookup yields CDR1 SGHTA and CDR2 FQGNSA. The CDR3 length is 15 residues. With 3 bases removed from V and 2 bases from J, the gap between germline ends came to 10 bases. For the CDR3, the DNA is TGTGCCAGCAGCTTGGGGACCCATAACACCGGGGAGCTGTTTTTT. Residues: CASSLGTHNTGELFF.

The table lists this clonotype with a few counts. The chain recombines TRBV25-1 with TRBJ2-1; D may be TRBD1 (6 bases). Trimming cost V 0 bases and J 5 bases, with 8 bases left between them. The CDR3 contains 14 residues. CDR1 is MGHDK, CDR2 SYGVNS, per germline. The CDR3 here is CASSEYRGDNEQFF. CDR3 nucleotides: TGTGCCAGCAGTGAATACAGGGGAGACAATGAGCAGTTCTTC.

This chain connects TRBV20-1 to TRBJ2-3, with TRBD2 matching over 16 bases. The CDR3 loop spans 16 amino acids. CDR1 is DFQATT, CDR2 SNEGSKA, per germline (reference sequence). V lost 5 bases, J lost 5 bases, and 7 bases stayed unmatched. CDR3 sequence (DNA): TGCAGTGCTCCCGGGACTAGCGGGAGGGCCGGAGATACGCAGTATTTT. Amino acid sequence: CSAPGTSGRAGDTQYF.

At least ten counts were recorded for this clonotype. V is TRBV6-1 and J is TRBJ2-3; 12 bases are shared with TRBD2. Germline V gene sequence: CDR1 MNHNS, CDR2 SASEGT. With 6 bases clipped from V and 4 bases from J, the junction kept 14 bases outside the gene matches. The CDR3 extends over 18 amino acids. The CDR3 sequence: CASSPLGLAGGRSDTQYF. CDR3 bases: TGTGCCAGCAGCCCTCTCGGCCTAGCGGGGGGGCGTTCAGATACGCAGTATTTT.

This clonotype came up many times. The chain combines TRBV20-1 with TRBJ1-2; D not certain. This CDR3 is built from 14 residues. CDR1 and CDR2 (germline): DFQATT, SNEGSKA (reference sequence). Trimming shortened V by 0 bases and J by 7 bases, and 15 bases separated the two germline ends. The CDR3 sequence is CSAREEGSYSGYTF. In nucleotides, the CDR3 is TGCAGTGCTAGAGAAGAGGGCTCTTACTCTGGCTACACCTTC.

J is TRBJ2-7 and V is TRBV28, with 10 bases that match TRBD2. Trimming removed 5 bases from V and 6 bases from J; junction bases left unmatched: 4. The CDR3 has 13 residues. From germline, CDR1 is MDHEN and CDR2 SYDVKM. The CDR3 protein is CASSLAGAPEQYF. CDR3 DNA: TGTGCCAGCAGTCTAGCGGGAGCTCCCGAGCAGTACTTC.

The chain couples TRBV25-1 to TRBJ1-4; tentatively, D is TRBD1 (6 bases). This CDR3 region has 14 residues. Germline V CDR1 and CDR2: MGHDK, SYGVNS. Trimming took 5 bases from V and 8 from J, leaving 15 bases between them. The CDR3 region has the DNA TGTGCCAGCAGTCCGACAGGTTTGGGGGAAAAACTGTTTTTT. Translating it yields CASSPTGLGEKLFF.

This clonotype appeared a few times. The chain carries TRBV7-9 and TRBJ2-5, with 9 bases that match TRBD2. The J call is uncertain, as TRBJ2-1 better fits the DNA end. Germline assignment: CDR1 SEHNR and CDR2 FQNEAQ (reference sequence). The CDR3 is 15 residues long. The CDR3 spells CAYDTVAGEYNEQFF. The DNA of the CDR3 is TGTGCCTACGATACGGTAGCGGGGGAATACAATGAGCAGTTCTTC.

This clonotype has a handful of counts. A junction end diverges from the germline sequence, so it may reflect a read error. V and J are TRBV11-2 and TRBJ2-3; D possibly corresponds to TRBD2 (7 bases). Germline V lookup: CDR1 SGHAT, CDR2 FQNNGV. The CDR3 is 17 residues long. The chain's CDR3 is CASGLLTTRGGRDTQYF. Here the CDR3 DNA reads TGTGCCAGCGGCTTACTTACGACGAGGGGGGGAAGAGATACGCAGTATTTT.